The TCR beta chain described here comes from a study of shared clonotypes between healthy human individuals (dated by TCRdb to 2018 to 2020). Regarding the complete study: The cohort included a few men and a couple of women between 18 and 49 years of age. Different laboratories and diverse techniques were used to prepare libraries and sequence TCR repertoires, to increase sequencing depth and limit assay-specific biases. The study deeply sequenced blood TCR repertoires of 5 or 6 healthy adults to estimate repertoire size and the extent of clonotype sharing between individuals. Between about 0.8 and 9 billion PBMCs per donor were obtained by leukapheresis. Per donor, three plates each were used for CD4 naive and CD4 memory, two for CD8 naive, and one for CD8 memory.

Using the deep immunoSEQ assay, multiplex PCR amplified TCR CDR3 regions from genomic DNA. Genomic DNA extracted from each cell subset was distributed evenly over all wells of several immunoSEQ 96-well plates, and each plate served as one replicate. For sorted subsets, each replicate PCR was loaded with 200 ng genomic DNA, equivalent to 25,000 to 35,000 T cell genomes. The purified libraries were quantified using a Qubit 3.0 fluorometer, sized with a Bioanalyzer 2100, and then quantified again using the KAPA Library Quantification kit. Each immunoSEQ 96-well plate was sequenced on its own single-read 150-cycle Illumina NextSeq 550 flow cell. In the original analysis: Because only junctional sequences without quality scores were contained in the immunoSEQ output, filtering matching that applied to full-length reads could not be performed. To assign V/J genes and CDR3, sequences were annotated against IMGT germline references using PyIR, a Python wrapper for IgBLAST v1.9. Any read was removed if the V/J assignment was weak (E-value above 1e-6), the CDR3 was missing, or the read contained stop codons, out-of-frame junctions, or ambiguous translated residues. V3J clonotypes were defined as sequences sharing the same inferred V gene, J gene, and CDR3 amino acid sequence. Percentage overlap between repertoires was calculated by dividing the number of shared unique clonotypes by the size of the smaller repertoire. RTK rarefaction, the Chao1 estimator, and Recon v2.1 estimates of unobserved clonotypes were used to assess repertoire richness. OLGA was used to compute generation probabilities for all TCRbeta clonotypes that the gDNA method yielded from several donors. Drawn from immuneACCESS, this table holds only the in-frame rearrangements with V and J called that TCRdb kept. Clones are partly lost; checked studies trace under half to an unresolved V gene and leave the rest unexplained. V and J calls and clone size come straight from that table; D and trimming were deduced from the DNA. This sample has 2,500,000 or so clones in its table, and over 85% of those were observed once. The ten top clones hold 0.36% of the sample.

Turning to this clone: Its antigen is currently not known. Per-nucleotide qualities are absent, and no much larger clonotype sits a single base away.

Donors were healthy HIV-negative adults with no recently reported acute infections or vaccinations. All donors were Caucasian adults living in Nashville, Tennessee, USA. CD4+ T cells were enriched by magnetic negative selection, after which naive cells were positively selected on CD45RA and the negative fraction was taken as the memory subset. Blood was obtained by leukapheresis, after which PBMCs were separated by Ficoll-Histopaque density gradient centrifugation and cryopreserved in liquid nitrogen vapor phase. Analytical flow cytometry was used to check the purity and quantity of every magnetically sorted T cell population. Genomic DNA was isolated from every sorted fraction and measured by UV absorbance on a Nanodrop 2000c. From the cysteine up to the phenylalanine, the CDR3 has a length of 14 residues. Only the CDR3 DNA is retained, 42 bases long and in frame from the first base. From the germline V gene, CDR1 is SGHRS and CDR2 is YFSETQ. The germline V and J ends show losses of 3 bases and 7 bases respectively, and no gene match explains 7 bases of the junction.

The paper's findings and limits, for the study overall: Naive subsets generally had larger estimated clonotype richness than memory subsets. Sampling was restricted to blood, and TCR repertoires in tissues likely differ from the TCR repertoires found in blood. Incomplete sequencing was indicated by rarefaction of sorted-subset datasets, despite the large sequencing depth. The small number of donors limited the genetic and exposure-history diversity represented. Compared with non-shared clonotypes, the clonotypes found in all four sorted-subset donors had higher generation probabilities. Pairwise subsampling indicated that sequencing depth was expected to affect the degree of clonotype sharing among donors. Across a few donors, around 5% of naive CD4, roughly 3.8% of naive CD8, approximately 2.5% of memory CD4, and over 0.35% of memory CD8 clonotypes were shared.

Sequencing was done on a sample of naive CD4+ T cells from PBMCs. This sample's cell subset or site label indicates: CD45RA+ positively selected. Rearrangement joined TRBV5-1 to TRBJ2-7; TRBD2 matches 10 bases in the middle. This TCR was recovered from a man aged 18 to 35 in good health. Some clones in this sample may be carry-over from other donors' samples. This receptor has the CDR3 CASSSLAGFGEQYF. The bases read TGCGCCAGCAGCTCACTAGCGGGATTCGGTGAGCAGTACTTC.